The 28 T cell receptor beta chains below come from one sample, sequenced in a study of OX40 agonist ivuxolimab in advanced cancers. The method was immunoSEQ multiplex PCR; TCRdb's version includes in-frame clones alone and lacks a portion of them. This sample has about 75,000 clones, with more than 85% found just once. Source: CD4+ or CD8+ T cells sorted from blood, taken in a trial of the OX40 agonist ivuxolimab. Source of these receptors: an adult with an advanced solid tumor such as melanoma, head and neck, liver or kidney cancer.

With respect to this clone: One end of the junction varies from germline; a read error may be responsible. V gene TRBV28 combines with J gene TRBJ1-2; no clear D. Germline loops: CDR1 MDHEN, CDR2 SYDVKM. CDR3 length equals 11 residues. The CDR3 DNA sequence: TGTGCCAGCAGTTTAGTAGGGAGGAGCCTCTTC. It codes for CASSLVGRSLF.

The V and J genes are TRBV5-1 and TRBJ2-1; a possible D gene is TRBD1 (6 bases). The CDR3 covers 15 residues. CDR1 and CDR2 (germline): SGHRS, YFSETQ. V was trimmed by 4 bases and J by 0 bases, leaving 11 bases between them. The CDR3 here is CASSPGQYSYNEQFF. DNA for the CDR3: TGCGCCAGCAGCCCCGGACAGTACTCCTACAATGAGCAGTTCTTC. Filled out from reference TRBV5-1 and TRBJ2-1, the complete variable domain reads KAGVTQTPRYLIKTRGQQVTLSCSPISGHRSVSWYQQTPGQGLQFLFEYFSETQRNKGNFPGRFSGRQFSNSRSEMNVSTLELGDSALYLCASSPGQYSYNEQFFGPGTRLTVL.

This chain links TRBV18 with TRBJ1-1; D may be TRBD1 (6 bases). The CDR3 spans 14 residues. V was cut by 5 bases and J by 3 bases, with 13 bases left in between. The germline V gene has CDR1 KGHSH and CDR2 LQKENI. The CDR3 is CASSSQGVDTEAFF. The CDR3 DNA sequence: TGTGCCAGCTCATCACAGGGTGTGGACACTGAAGCTTTCTTT. The variable domain in full, completed from reference TRBV18 and TRBJ1-1, reads NAGVMQNPRHLVRRRGQEARLRCSPMKGHSHVYWYRQLPEEGLKFMVYLQKENIIDESGMPKERFSAEFPKEGPSILRIQQVVRGDSAAYFCASSSQGVDTEAFFGQGTRLTVV.

The rearrangement links TRBV11-2 to TRBJ2-5, with unresolved D. V was cut by 2 bases and J by 6 bases, with 10 bases left in between. The CDR3 runs to 13 residues. The germline V gene encodes CDR1 SGHAT and CDR2 FQNNGV. In DNA, the CDR3 is TGTGCCAGCAGCTTAATCCTATTGAAGACCCAGTACTTC. This codes for CASSLILLKTQYF.

The chain recombines TRBV11-2 with TRBJ2-1; D possibly uses TRBD1 or TRBD2 (5 bases each). This CDR3 spans 15 amino acids. V shed 5 bases and J shed 7 bases, with 18 bases lying between them. Germline V gives CDR1 SGHAT, CDR2 FQNNGV. The CDR3 spells CASSLPLKWGNEQFF. In DNA, the CDR3 is TGTGCCAGCAGCCTACCCCTCAAATGGGGGAATGAGCAGTTCTTC.

The CDR3 coding sequence is TGCGCCAGCAGCTACCAGGGACAGGGGGCTAGTGGCTACACCTTC. Encoded protein: CASSYQGQGASGYTF. V gene TRBV5-1 combines with J gene TRBJ1-2, with 12 nucleotides matching TRBD1. The CDR3 spans 15 residues. Trimming took 3 bases from V and 7 from J; bases not matched to a gene: 7. Germline V lookup: CDR1 SGHRS, CDR2 YFSETQ.

The genes are TRBV10-1 and TRBJ1-3, with 8 bases aligning to TRBD1. Germline loops: CDR1 WNHNN, CDR2 SYGVQD (reference sequence). This CDR3 is 16 amino acids long. The V gene end was trimmed by 0 bases and the J gene end by 5 bases; junction bases not matched to a gene: 6. CDR3 nucleotides: TGCGCCAGCAGTGAGTCGAAGGGGACAGGCCGAAACACCATATATTTT. This translates into CASSESKGTGRNTIYF.

The rearrangement links TRBV15 to TRBJ1-1; 8 positions agree with TRBD1. The ends lost 5 bases at V and 4 bases at J; junction bases unmatched: 6. The germline gives CDR1 LNHNV, CDR2 YYDKDF (reference sequence). This CDR3 region has 14 residues. The chain's CDR3 is CATSPDRGVTEAFF. The CDR3 coding sequence is TGTGCCACCAGCCCTGACAGGGGCGTCACTGAAGCTTTCTTT.

This clone was seen a single time. The chain uses TRBV11-3 and TRBJ2-3, with TRBD1 identical over 7 bases. The CDR3 contains 15 residues. Trimming at V came to 4 bases and at J to 0 bases, leaving 4 bases not matched to a gene. The germline CDR1 and CDR2 sequences are SGHNT and YENEEA. The CDR3 sequence: CASSWTGASTDTQYF. For the CDR3, the DNA is TGTGCCAGCAGCTGGACAGGAGCTAGCACAGATACGCAGTATTTT.

This clone was seen more than once but under ten times. The genes are TRBV11-2 and TRBJ2-6, with D possibly matching TRBD2 (5 bases). Looked up from germline, CDR1 is SGHAT and CDR2 is FQNNGV. The CDR3 consists of 16 residues. Deletions cut 0 bases from V and 0 bases from J, with 6 bases between. The CDR3 bases are TGTGCCAGCAGCTTAGAAGGAGGCTCTGGGGCCAACGTCCTGACTTTC. It yields the protein CASSLEGGSGANVLTF.

V and J are TRBV5-4 and TRBJ2-5; 7 positions agree with TRBD2. This CDR3 has 13 amino acids. Germline values: CDR1 SGHNT, CDR2 YYREEE (reference sequence). After removal of 7 bases from V and 5 bases from J, the junction contained 8 bases not matched to a gene. The CDR3 spells CASGTSVRETQYF. The CDR3 coding sequence is TGTGCCAGCGGTACTAGCGTAAGGGAGACCCAGTACTTC. Full variable domain (outside the CDR3, taken from reference TRBV5-4 and TRBJ2-5): ETGVTQSPTHLIKTRGQQVTLRCSSQSGHNTVSWYQQALGQGPQFIFQYYREEENGRGNFPPRFSGLQFPNYSSELNVNALELDDSALYLCASGTSVRETQYFGPGTRLLVL.

This rearrangement joins TRBV7-2 to TRBJ1-2; D remains ambiguous. Germline V lookup: CDR1 SGHTA, CDR2 FQGNSA. The CDR3 is 15 amino acids. V lost 2 bases and J 7 bases, leaving 17 bases between the germline ends. CDR3 DNA sequence: TGTGCCAGCAGCTTATCCCCCCTAGGAGAAGGTGGCTACACCTTC. It codes for CASSLSPLGEGGYTF.

This chain connects TRBV9 to TRBJ2-5, with TRBD2 matching over 10 bases. Germline lookup yields CDR1 SGDLS and CDR2 YYNGEE. This CDR3 has 17 residues. V trimming: 0 bases; J trimming: 5 bases; junction bases outside the gene matches: 10. The CDR3 here is CASSVGQAGGHGETQYF. In DNA form, the CDR3 reads TGTGCCAGCAGCGTAGGCCAAGCGGGGGGGCATGGGGAGACCCAGTACTTC.

The V gene is TRBV7-2, the J gene TRBJ1-1; maybe TRBD1 (5 bases). The V end lost 1 base, the J end lost 4 bases, and 7 bases lay between the germline ends. This CDR3 has 13 amino acids. CDR1 is SGHTA and CDR2 is FQGNSA in the germline V gene. CDR3 amino acids: CASSLGGCTEAFF. The CDR3 nucleotides read TGTGCCAGCAGCTTAGGGGGGTGCACTGAAGCTTTCTTT.

This clone was recorded only once. The CDR3 sequence: CASSEARQGLGTDTQYF. CDR3 coding DNA: TGCGCCAGCAGTGAAGCCCGGCAGGGGCTAGGCACAGATACGCAGTATTTT. The rearrangement links TRBV10-1 to TRBJ2-3, with D possibly being TRBD1 (6 bases). Germline loops: CDR1 WNHNN, CDR2 SYGVQD (reference sequence). Trimming removed 3 bases from V and 1 base from J, with 17 bases in between. The CDR3 length is 17 residues.

This clone was counted a few times. This chain links TRBV7-8 with TRBJ1-3; the match to TRBD1 covers 7 bases. With 5 bases clipped from V and 0 bases from J, the junction kept 4 bases outside the gene matches. Germline values: CDR1 SGHVS, CDR2 FQNEAQ. The CDR3 sequence is 15 residues long. The CDR3 spells CASSRGQPSGNTIYF. The CDR3 DNA reads TGTGCCAGCAGCAGGGGACAGCCCTCTGGAAACACCATATATTTT.

The V and J genes are TRBV19 and TRBJ2-1, with 11 bases that match TRBD2. V lost 5 bases to trimming and J lost 5 bases; unmatched junction nucleotides: 11. Germline CDR1 is LNHDA and CDR2 is SQIVND (reference sequence). The CDR3 length is 17 residues. CDR3 protein: CASSRTSLAGADNEQFF. The DNA of the CDR3 is TGTGCCAGTAGTCGAACTTCACTAGCGGGGGCAGACAATGAGCAGTTCTTC. Drawing the rest from reference TRBV19 and TRBJ2-1, the complete variable domain is DGGITQSPKYLFRKEGQNVTLSCEQNLNHDAMYWYRQDPGQGLRLIYYSQIVNDFQKGDIAEGYSVSREKKESFPLTVTSAQKNPTAFYLCASSRTSLAGADNEQFFGPGTRLTVL.

V gene TRBV19 combines with J gene TRBJ1-5; D may be TRBD1 (6 bases). This CDR3 is 15 amino acids long. V lost 9 bases, J lost 0 bases, and 15 bases lay in between. Germline CDR1 LNHDA, CDR2 SQIVND (reference sequence). The CDR3, as DNA: TGTGCCAGCAGTGTAGGGGGAGATAGCAATCAGCCCCAGCATTTT. Amino acids: CASSVGGDSNQPQHF.

The rearrangement joins TRBV7-6 to TRBJ2-7, with 11 bases lining up with TRBD1. J lost 2 bases, V lost 1 base, and 1 base had no gene match. This CDR3 has 15 residues. Looked up from germline, CDR1 is SGHVS and CDR2 is FNYEAQ. The CDR3 protein is CASSLGGQGAYEQYF. CDR3 DNA: TGTGCCAGCAGCTTAGGGGGACAGGGGGCCTACGAGCAGTACTTC. The full variable domain, with the rest looked up from reference TRBV7-6 and TRBJ2-7, is GAGVSQSPRYKVTKRGQDVALRCDPISGHVSLYWYRQALGQGPEFLTYFNYEAQQDKSGLPNDRFSAERPEGSISTLTIQRTEQRDSAMYRCASSLGGQGAYEQYFGPGTRLTVT.

The genes are TRBV7-8 and TRBJ1-1; maybe TRBD1 (6 bases). The V end lost 6 bases, the J end lost 10 bases, and 18 bases lay between the germline ends. Per germline, CDR1 SGHVS and CDR2 FQNEAQ. This CDR3 comprises 13 residues. The CDR3 region is CASRGGLGERAFF. For the CDR3, the DNA is TGTGCCAGCAGAGGGGGGCTCGGGGAGCGAGCTTTCTTT.

This clone was recorded only once. The V gene is TRBV7-3, the J gene TRBJ2-1; 8 positions agree with TRBD2. V was pared by 3 bases and J by 6 bases, with 1 base of the junction left unmatched. The CDR3 has 13 amino acids. Germline V CDR1 and CDR2: SGHTA, FQGTGA. CDR3 amino acids: CASSFGLANEQFF. The CDR3 DNA follows: TGTGCCAGCAGCTTCGGACTAGCCAATGAGCAGTTCTTC.

This chain links TRBV14 with TRBJ2-1; D unresolved. The CDR3 has 14 residues. Looked up from germline, CDR1 is SGHDN and CDR2 is FVKESK. V dropped 1 base and J dropped 3 bases, with 7 bases sitting between them. The CDR3 loop is CASSQVGIYNEQFF. CDR3 sequence (DNA): TGTGCCAGCAGCCAAGTTGGGATCTACAATGAGCAGTTCTTC. Drawing the rest from reference TRBV14 and TRBJ2-1, the complete variable domain is EAGVTQFPSHSVIEKGQTVTLRCDPISGHDNLYWYRRVMGKEIKFLLHFVKESKQDESGMPNNRFLAERTGGTYSTLKVQPAELEDSGVYFCASSQVGIYNEQFFGPGTRLTVL.

This clone was recorded a few times. This chain links TRBV7-3 with TRBJ1-1; 9 nucleotides agree with TRBD1. J lost 4 bases, V lost 3 bases, and 12 bases had no gene match. The CDR3 sequence is 17 residues long. From germline, CDR1 is SGHTA and CDR2 FQGTGA. The CDR3 region has the DNA TGTGCCAGCAGCTTCGTGACCGGGACAGGGAGGAGCACTGAAGCTTTCTTT. It encodes CASSFVTGTGRSTEAFF.

The J gene is TRBJ1-1, the V gene TRBV5-5, with D possibly matching TRBD1 (6 bases). The CDR3 totals 16 residues. Germline CDR1 reads SGHKS; CDR2 reads YYEKEE (reference sequence). V was trimmed by 0 bases and J by 7 bases, leaving 19 bases between them. CDR3 residues: CASSLDLQGPPGEAFF. DNA of the CDR3: TGTGCCAGCAGCTTGGATTTACAGGGCCCTCCGGGTGAAGCTTTCTTT.

This clone was seen more than once but under ten times. V usage is TRBV7-3 and J usage is TRBJ1-2; 11 nucleotides agree with TRBD1. V lost 5 bases, J lost 5 bases, and 4 bases stayed unmatched. Per the germline V gene, CDR1 is SGHTA and CDR2 is FQGTGA. The CDR3 loop spans 14 amino acids. CDR3 in amino acids: CASSAGQGAYGYTF. The CDR3 coding sequence is TGTGCCAGCAGCGCAGGACAGGGGGCGTATGGCTACACCTTC.

The genes are TRBV18 and TRBJ2-7; the D gene is possibly TRBD1 (7 bases). The CDR3 is 17 amino acids. Per germline, CDR1 KGHSH and CDR2 LQKENI. The ends were cut back, 2 bases at V and 6 bases at J, with 23 bases in the middle. The CDR3 sequence: CASSPRPGGTVEPEQYF. Here the CDR3 DNA reads TGTGCCAGCTCACCAAGGCCAGGGGGGACAGTCGAGCCCGAGCAGTACTTC. The variable domain in full, with the rest retrieved from reference TRBV18 and TRBJ2-7, is NAGVMQNPRHLVRRRGQEARLRCSPMKGHSHVYWYRQLPEEGLKFMVYLQKENIIDESGMPKERFSAEFPKEGPSILRIQQVVRGDSAAYFCASSPRPGGTVEPEQYFGPGTRLTVT.

The rearrangement uses TRBV10-3 and TRBJ1-2; weak D call: TRBD1 (6 bases). CDR1 and CDR2 from the germline V gene are ENHRY and SYGVKD. V was clipped by 4 bases and J by 3 bases, with 9 bases between them. The CDR3 is 13 residues long. CDR3 amino acids: CAISVAGDYGYTF. DNA for the CDR3: TGTGCCATCAGTGTAGCAGGGGACTATGGCTACACCTTC.

In this sample, this clone turned up once. The gene calls are TRBV1 and TRBJ2-1; TRBD2 is the table's D call and was not checked against the DNA. TRBV1 has pseudogene status. The CDR3 is made up of 15 amino acids. Here the CDR3 reads CTSSPQGPSDDEQFF. DNA of the CDR3: TGCACCAGCAGCCCCCAAGGCCCTAGTGATGATGAGCAGTTCTTC.